A selection of T cell receptor beta chains follows, all from one sample in a study of CD8 T cells in ankylosing spondylitis. TCRdb re-analysed the 5' RACE reads in MiXCR, keeping a single row per CDR3 protein. The table has around 330,000 distinct CDR3 sequences, under 14% seen once. The sequencing input was blood, either unsorted or a sorted T cell fraction (not recorded which). All receptors come from a female donor with ankylosing spondylitis or in good health (not recorded which). Both conserved end residues are part of each CDR3. D genes are given only for firm matches. Size values are once, few and many counts, or a class for expanded clones, and some rows have none.

>few|TRBV7-8|-|TRBJ1-1
TGTGCCAGCAGCTTAGCCCCGAGAAGCTACACTGAAGCTTTCTTT
CASSLAPRSYTEAFF
>many|TRBV28|-|TRBJ2-1
TGTGCCAGCAGCCAAACCAGTAGCGGTCCCTACAATGAGCAGTTCTTC
CASSQTSSGPYNEQFF
>many|TRBV6-2/TRBV6-3|TRBD2|TRBJ2-1
TGTGCCAGCAGTTACAGGTTGGGACTAGTTAATGAGCAGTTCTTC
CASSYRLGLVNEQFF
>many|TRBV6-2/TRBV6-3|-|TRBJ2-7
TGTGCCAGCAAGAACGCAGGGTCCTACGAGCAGTACTTC
CASKNAGSYEQYF
>many|TRBV10-3|TRBD2|TRBJ2-7
TGTGCCATCAAGGGGACTAGCGGGTACGAGCAGTACTTC
CAIKGTSGYEQYF
>-|TRBV7-9|-|TRBJ1-2
TGTGCCAGCACCCTCAGAGAGGGCAGGGGAAGCGGCTACACCTTC
CASTLREGRGSGYTF
>-|TRBV11-2|TRBD2|TRBJ2-2
TGTGCCAGCAGCTCGGGGACTAGCGGGAGGTCAGGGACCGGGGAGCTGTTTTTT
CASSSGTSGRSGTGELFF
>few|TRBV5-1|TRBD1|TRBJ1-1
TGCGCCAGCAGTCGTAACCAGGGGGCCGGCACTGAAGCTTTCTTT
CASSRNQGAGTEAFF
>many|TRBV29-1|-|TRBJ2-7
TGCAGCGTTACGAGGGCTAGGGGCGAGCAGTACTTC
CSVTRARGEQYF
>many|TRBV20-1|TRBD2|TRBJ2-1
TGCAGTGCTTGGGGGGGACTAGCCGGTGAGCAGTTCTTC
CSAWGGLAGEQFF
>few|TRBV29-1|-|TRBJ1-3
TGCAGCGTTGAAGAGGGGGCGGTTTCTGGAAACACCATATATTTT
CSVEEGAVSGNTIYF
>few|TRBV5-1|TRBD2|TRBJ2-1
TGCGCCAGCAGCGGGCGGGAGGGCCCTTACAATGAGCAGTTCTTC
CASSGREGPYNEQFF
>few|TRBV6-1|-|TRBJ1-2
TGTGCCAGCAGTGACTTCGATTCCCGGCAGAACTATGGCTACACCTTC
CASSDFDSRQNYGYTF
>many|TRBV7-6|TRBD2|TRBJ2-2
TGTGCCAGCACCCCAGTTGGCGGGAGATATGACGGGGAGCTGTTTTTT
CASTPVGGRYDGELFF
>many|TRBV5-1|-|TRBJ2-5
TGCGCCAGCAGCTTGGAGGGTTCGGAGACCCAGTACTTC
CASSLEGSETQYF
>many|TRBV12-3/TRBV12-4|TRBD2|TRBJ2-5
TGTGCCAGCAGCAAGACTAGCGGGGGAGAAGAGACCCAGTACTTC
CASSKTSGGEETQYF
>many|TRBV20-1|-|TRBJ2-7
TGCAGTGCGTTCGGGTCCCGGGACGAGCAGTACTTC
CSAFGSRDEQYF
>-|TRBV5-1|TRBD2|TRBJ2-5
TGCGCCAGCAGCTTCGAAGCGGGAGTATTGGAGACCCAGTACTTC
CASSFEAGVLETQYF
>few|TRBV11-2|-|TRBJ2-5
TGTGCCAGCTCCGAACGGACCCAGTACTTC
CASSERTQYF
>many|TRBV5-6|TRBD2|TRBJ2-1
TGTGCCAGCAGCTATGGGACTAGCGGGTTAAATGAGCAGTTCTTC
CASSYGTSGLNEQFF
>few|TRBV7-3|-|TRBJ2-1
TGTGCCAGCAGCTTAACAAAGCAGTGGGGCAATGAGCAGTTCTTC
CASSLTKQWGNEQFF
>few|TRBV7-2|-|TRBJ2-7
TGTGCCAGCAGCCCTCCACATCTAGCGTCCTACGAGCAGTACTTC
CASSPPHLASYEQYF
>-|TRBV4-3|-|TRBJ2-1
TGCGCCAGCAGCCAAGATCAGCGGAAGTACAATGAGCAGTTCTTC
CASSQDQRKYNEQFF
>-|TRBV3-1|-|TRBJ1-1
TGTGCCAGCAGCCAAGAATTGGGGGGCAAAGCTTTCTTT
CASSQELGGKAFF
>many|TRBV7-8|-|TRBJ1-6
TGTGCCAGCAGCTTAGGCAGGGTTCAAAATTCACCCCTCCACTTT
CASSLGRVQNSPLHF
>many|TRBV10-2|-|TRBJ2-7
TGCGCCAGCAGTGAGGGTTTGACTTACGAGCAGTACTTC
CASSEGLTYEQYF
>many|TRBV10-3|-|TRBJ1-5
TGTGCCTCGAAAGACACGGGGGGCCAGCCCCAGCATTTT
CASKDTGGQPQHF
>many|TRBV5-6|-|TRBJ1-1
TGTGCCAGCAGCTTTCGAAGTGAGGCTTTCTTT
CASSFRSEAFF
>few|TRBV5-5|TRBD1|TRBJ2-5
TGTGCCAGCAGCTTGAGGGGGCAGATCTACCAAGAGACCCAGTACTTC
CASSLRGQIYQETQYF